The 4 T cell receptor beta chains below were found in one sample sequenced in a study of T cell responses to AZD1222 COVID-19 vaccine. Produced via immunoSEQ multiplex PCR; TCRdb's table is partial and in-frame only. Of 100,000 to 150,000 clones detected, roughly 91% appear once; the ten largest clones hold approximately 27%. Sequenced material: peripheral blood, taken on day 0 of AZD1222 vaccination. The receptor set was obtained from an adult in good health.

The chain has TRBV27 and TRBJ2-1; weak D call: TRBD2 (6 bases). The CDR3 spans 15 residues. Germline CDR1 and CDR2: MNHEY and SMNVEV (reference sequence). The V gene lost 4 bases and the J gene lost 2 bases, with 12 bases spanning the gap. This CDR3 reads CASSSWGTPYNEQFF. The CDR3, as DNA: TGTGCCAGCAGTTCCTGGGGGACTCCCTACAATGAGCAGTTCTTC.

The chain carries TRBV6-2 or TRBV6-3 and TRBJ1-1; 8 bases agree with TRBD1. CDR1 MNHEY and CDR2 SVGEGT come from the germline V gene. The CDR3 is 14 amino acids. V shed 4 bases, J shed 7 bases, and the junction held 8 bases outside the gene matches. The CDR3 spells CASSFNRGSGEAFF. CDR3 DNA: TGTGCCAGCAGTTTCAACAGGGGGAGTGGTGAAGCTTTCTTT.

The chain employs TRBV7-8 and TRBJ1-3; 7 bases fit TRBD1. Germline CDR1 is SGHVS and CDR2 is FQNEAQ. CDR3 length: 14 amino acids. V was clipped by 5 bases and J by 1 base; unmatched bases: 2. The chain's CDR3 is CASSAGGSGNTIYF. The CDR3 nucleotides are TGTGCCAGCAGCGCAGGGGGTTCTGGAAACACCATATATTTT. Full variable domain (outside the CDR3, taken from reference TRBV7-8 and TRBJ1-3): GAGVSQSPRYKVAKRGQDVALRCDPISGHVSLFWYQQALGQGPEFLTYFQNEAQLDKSGLPSDRFFAERPEGSVSTLKIQRTQQEDSAVYLCASSAGGSGNTIYFGEGSWLTVV.

CDR3 residues: CSASGGGAEGKLFF. CDR3 in DNA: TGCAGTGCTAGTGGTGGAGGGGCGGAAGGAAAACTGTTTTTT. The chain is built from TRBV20-1 and TRBJ1-4, with D possibly matching TRBD1 (5 bases). Trimming left V 3 bases short and J 10 bases short, with 18 bases between. CDR3 length: 14 amino acids. Germline values: CDR1 DFQATT, CDR2 SNEGSKA (reference sequence).